These 13 T cell receptor beta chains share one sample of origin, sequenced in a study of control samples from healthy donors and cancer patients. Sequenced by immunoSEQ multiplex PCR; TCRdb stores in-frame clones only, minus some. The sample gives some 99,000 clones, roughly 91% of which show up once; 15% to 20% is in the top ten. The sample was blood. Receptor source: a woman in her 50s in good health.

This chain links TRBV29-1 with TRBJ2-3; TRBD1 might be the D (5 bases). This CDR3 is 15 amino acids long. Trimming removed 4 bases from V and 0 bases from J, with 14 bases in between. Germline values: CDR1 SQVTM, CDR2 ANQGSEA. CDR3 coding DNA: TGCAGCGTTGTTTCATTAGGGGATAGCACAGATACGCAGTATTTT. Its translation is CSVVSLGDSTDTQYF.

The V and J genes are TRBV19 and TRBJ2-5; TRBD2 matches at 12 bases. This CDR3 contains 18 residues. From germline, CDR1 is LNHDA and CDR2 SQIVND (reference sequence). Trimming took 0 bases from V and 2 from J; bases not matched to a gene: 7. The CDR3 DNA is TGTGCCAGTAGTATAGAGGGAGGACTAGCGGGGCTGCAAGAGACCCAGTACTTC. It specifies CASSIEGGLAGLQETQYF.

J is TRBJ2-7 and V is TRBV7-2; weak D call: TRBD1 (5 bases). This CDR3 spans 15 amino acids. The germline V gene has CDR1 SGHTA and CDR2 FQGNSA. V lost 1 base and J lost 4, with 14 bases in between. CDR3 loop: CASSLEAGISYEQYV. The CDR3, as DNA: TGTGCCAGCAGCTTAGAGGCAGGGATTTCTTACGAGCAGTACGTC.

The J gene is TRBJ1-1, the V gene TRBV2; D not certain. Germline V CDR1 and CDR2: SNHLY, FYNNEI. V shed 4 bases and J shed 2 bases, with 11 bases lying between them. The CDR3 is 14 amino acids. The CDR3 DNA reads as TGTGCCAGCAGTGTTTGGGAGGAAAACACTGAAGCTTTCTTT. It codes for CASSVWEENTEAFF. The whole variable domain, filled in from reference TRBV2 and TRBJ1-1, reads EPEVTQTPSHQVTQMGQEVILRCVPISNHLYFYWYRQILGQKVEFLVSFYNNEISEKSEIFDDQFSVERPDGSNFTLKIRSTKLEDSAMYFCASSVWEENTEAFFGQGTRLTVV.

This clone showed up just once. The rearrangement joins TRBV7-9 to TRBJ2-7; 11 bases line up with TRBD1. Germline V gives CDR1 SEHNR, CDR2 FQNEAQ (reference sequence). The CDR3 sequence is 15 residues long. V was pared by 0 bases and J by 2 bases, with 0 bases of the junction left unmatched. DNA of the CDR3: TGTGCCAGCAGCTTAGCGGGACAGGGGGCCTACGAGCAGTACGTC. Translated: CASSLAGQGAYEQYV.

This chain uses TRBV5-6 with TRBJ2-3, with D perhaps TRBD1 (5 bases). This CDR3 is built from 13 residues. Trimming pared 4 bases from V and 4 bases from J, leaving 10 bases between. The germline gives CDR1 SGHDT, CDR2 YYEEEE. CDR3 bases: TGTGCCAGCAGCATTCGACAGCCAGATACGCAGTATTTT. The encoded protein is CASSIRQPDTQYF.

The chain links TRBV27 to TRBJ2-3; TRBD2 aligns across 9 bases. This CDR3 has 17 amino acids. Germline V CDR1 and CDR2: MNHEY, SMNVEV (reference sequence). J lost 2 bases, V lost 2 bases, and 8 bases had no gene match. In DNA, the CDR3 is TGTGCCAGCAGTTTAATCTCGACTAGCGGTAACACAGATACGCAGTATTTT. Residues: CASSLISTSGNTDTQYF.

This clone was counted once. The chain is built from TRBV7-2 and TRBJ1-1, with D maybe TRBD1 (5 bases). The CDR3 has 15 residues. V lost 0 bases and J lost 4, with 12 bases in between. From germline, CDR1 is SGHTA and CDR2 FQGNSA. CDR3 bases: TGTGCCAGCAGCTTAGCGCTCCCGGGGGGCACTGAAGCTTTCTTT. The encoded protein is CASSLALPGGTEAFF.

The chain employs TRBV27 and TRBJ2-5; D gene unclear. This CDR3 has 13 residues. The germline CDR1 and CDR2 sequences are MNHEY and SMNVEV (reference sequence). The V end lost 6 bases, the J end lost 1 base, and 9 bases lay between the germline ends. In DNA, the CDR3 is TGTGCCAGCAGCCATAGTAGCCAAGAGACCCAGTACTTC. Its protein product is CASSHSSQETQYF.

V and J are TRBV18 and TRBJ1-6; 9 positions agree with TRBD1. The trim removed 6 bases at V and 15 bases at J, leaving 18 bases unmatched. Looked up from germline, CDR1 is KGHSH and CDR2 is LQKENI. There are 16 residues in the CDR3. CDR3 nucleotides: TGTGCCAGCTCTCTCATTTCGGGACAGGGCTCCGCGGTCCTCCACTTT. Encoded protein: CASSLISGQGSAVLHF.

The chain recombines TRBV3-1 (or the pseudogene TRBV3-2) with TRBJ2-1; no clear D. Germline V gene sequence: CDR1 LGHDT, CDR2 YNNKEL (reference sequence). The CDR3 is 13 amino acids. Between the trimmed V and J ends, which lost 1 base and 10 bases, there was a span of 11 bases. CDR3 DNA sequence: TGTGCCAGCAGCCAAGCCCCGAGGCAGGAGCAGTTCTTC. Translated: CASSQAPRQEQFF.

This chain links TRBV30 with TRBJ1-5, with D perhaps matching TRBD1 (5 bases). This CDR3 contains 14 residues. The V and J ends lost 3 bases and 2 bases respectively, with 11 bases between them. Germline CDR1 reads GTSNPN; CDR2 reads SVGIG (reference sequence). CDR3 residues: CAWSRAAGNQPQHF. CDR3 nucleotides: TGTGCCTGGAGCAGGGCGGCGGGCAATCAGCCCCAGCATTTT.

V is TRBV28 and J is TRBJ2-6; D is perhaps TRBD2 (5 bases). From germline, CDR1 is MDHEN and CDR2 SYDVKM. V gave up 6 bases and J gave up 0 bases, with 9 bases separating them. This CDR3 region has 15 residues. The CDR3 DNA reads as TGTGCCAGCAGGGGTGGGAGCTCTGGGGCCAACGTCCTGACTTTC. It codes for CASRGGSSGANVLTF.